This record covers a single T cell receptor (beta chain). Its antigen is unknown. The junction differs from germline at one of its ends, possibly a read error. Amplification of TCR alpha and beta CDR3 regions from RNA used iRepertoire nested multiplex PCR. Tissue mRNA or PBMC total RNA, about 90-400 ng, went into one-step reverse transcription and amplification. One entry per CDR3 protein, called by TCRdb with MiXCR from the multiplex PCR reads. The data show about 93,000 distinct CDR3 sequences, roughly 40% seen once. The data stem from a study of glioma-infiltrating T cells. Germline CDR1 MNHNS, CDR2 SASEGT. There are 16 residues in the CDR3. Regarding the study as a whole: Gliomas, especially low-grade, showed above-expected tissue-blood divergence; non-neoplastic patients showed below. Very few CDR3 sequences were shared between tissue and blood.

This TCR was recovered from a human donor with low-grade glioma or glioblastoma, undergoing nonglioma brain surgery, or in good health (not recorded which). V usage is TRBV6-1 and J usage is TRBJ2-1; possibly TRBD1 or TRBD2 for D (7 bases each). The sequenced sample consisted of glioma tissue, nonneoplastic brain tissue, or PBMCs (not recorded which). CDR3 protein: CASSERGTESYNGQFF. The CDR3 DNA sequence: TGTGCCAGCAGTGAGCGGGGGACAGAGAGCTACAATGGGCAGTTCTTC.